This TCR beta chain was recorded in a study of blood T cells in healthy people across ages. There were at least 5.5 micrograms of total RNA extracted from every sample. This CDR3 is 13 amino acids long. Germline lookup yields CDR1 MNHNY and CDR2 SVGAGI (reference sequence). Trimming removed 7 bases from V and 8 bases from J; junction bases left unmatched: 8. Study observations and caveats: Whereas aged donors had fewer naive CD4+ cells, long-lived donors had more of them and higher diversity.

This clonotype was observed once. Antigen unknown. Primers used in a second PCR of about 6 to 11 cycles were a sample-barcoded 5' primer and a J-beta primer mix. TCRdb processed the 5' RACE reads anew with MiXCR; each CDR3 protein has one entry. Counted here are about 640,000 distinct CDR3 sequences, 58% occurring once; the ten biggest clones make up more than 35%. The V call is TRBV6-6, the J call TRBJ2-1; 7 bases line up with TRBD2. The sample consisted of blood. The receptor was isolated from a man aged 60-69 years in good health. CDR3 residues: CASTNGGTDEQFF. The CDR3 DNA reads TGTGCCAGCACCAACGGGGGGACGGATGAGCAGTTCTTC.